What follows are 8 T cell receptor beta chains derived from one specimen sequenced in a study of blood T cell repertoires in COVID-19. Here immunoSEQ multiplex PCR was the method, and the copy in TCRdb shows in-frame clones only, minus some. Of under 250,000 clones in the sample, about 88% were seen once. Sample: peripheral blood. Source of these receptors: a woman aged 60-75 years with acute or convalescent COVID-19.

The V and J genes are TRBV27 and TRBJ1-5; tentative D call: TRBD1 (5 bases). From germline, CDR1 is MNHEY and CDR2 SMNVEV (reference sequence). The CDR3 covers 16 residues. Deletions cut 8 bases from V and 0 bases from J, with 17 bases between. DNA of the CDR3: TGTGCCAGCCGCCAACGCGGGGGGGGTAGCAATCAGCCCCAGCATTTT. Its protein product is CASRQRGGGSNQPQHF.

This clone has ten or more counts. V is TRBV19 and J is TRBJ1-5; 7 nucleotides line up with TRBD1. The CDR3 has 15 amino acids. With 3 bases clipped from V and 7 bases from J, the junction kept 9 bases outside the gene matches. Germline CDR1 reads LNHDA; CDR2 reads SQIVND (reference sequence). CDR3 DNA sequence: TGTGCCAGTAGTATCAGTGAGGGGGCAGCCCAGCCCCAGCATTTT. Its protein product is CASSISEGAAQPQHF.

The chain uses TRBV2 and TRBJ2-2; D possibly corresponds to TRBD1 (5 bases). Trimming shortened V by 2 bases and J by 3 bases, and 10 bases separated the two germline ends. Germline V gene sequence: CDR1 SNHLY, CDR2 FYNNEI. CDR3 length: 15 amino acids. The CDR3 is CASSERARDTGELFF. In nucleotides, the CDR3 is TGTGCCAGCAGTGAACGGGCCAGGGACACCGGGGAGCTGTTTTTT.

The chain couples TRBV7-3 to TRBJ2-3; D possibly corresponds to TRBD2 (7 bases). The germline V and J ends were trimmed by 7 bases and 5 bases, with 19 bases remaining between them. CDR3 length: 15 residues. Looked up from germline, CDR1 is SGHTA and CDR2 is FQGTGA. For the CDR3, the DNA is TGTGCCAGCAACCGTAGAGGGGGGGCCGGAGATACGCAGTATTTT. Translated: CASNRRGGAGDTQYF.

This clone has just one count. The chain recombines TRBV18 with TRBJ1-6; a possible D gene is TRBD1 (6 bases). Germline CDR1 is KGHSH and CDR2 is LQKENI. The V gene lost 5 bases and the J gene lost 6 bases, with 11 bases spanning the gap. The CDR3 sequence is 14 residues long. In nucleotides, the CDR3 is TGTGCCAGCTCATCGGACAGACTTAATTCACCCCTCCACTTT. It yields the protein CASSSDRLNSPLHF.

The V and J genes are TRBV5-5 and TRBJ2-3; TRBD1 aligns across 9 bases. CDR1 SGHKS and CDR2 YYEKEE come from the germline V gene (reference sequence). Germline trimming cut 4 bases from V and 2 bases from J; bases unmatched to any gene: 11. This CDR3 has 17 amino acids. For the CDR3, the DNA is TGTGCCAGCAGCCCCCTGACCGGGACAGGGATCACAGATACGCAGTATTTT. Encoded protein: CASSPLTGTGITDTQYF.

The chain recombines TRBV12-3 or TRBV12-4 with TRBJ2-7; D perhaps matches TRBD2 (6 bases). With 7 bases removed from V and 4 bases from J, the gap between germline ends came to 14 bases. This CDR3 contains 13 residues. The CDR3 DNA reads TGTGCCAGCACTTTGAGGGGAGGTTACGAGCAGTACTTC. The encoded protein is CASTLRGGYEQYF.

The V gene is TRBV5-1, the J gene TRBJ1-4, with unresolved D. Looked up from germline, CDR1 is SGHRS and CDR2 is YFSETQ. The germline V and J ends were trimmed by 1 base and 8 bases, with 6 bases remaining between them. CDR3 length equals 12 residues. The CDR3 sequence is CASSLTGEKLFF. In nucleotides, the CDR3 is TGCGCCAGCAGCTTGACGGGGGAAAAACTGTTTTTT.